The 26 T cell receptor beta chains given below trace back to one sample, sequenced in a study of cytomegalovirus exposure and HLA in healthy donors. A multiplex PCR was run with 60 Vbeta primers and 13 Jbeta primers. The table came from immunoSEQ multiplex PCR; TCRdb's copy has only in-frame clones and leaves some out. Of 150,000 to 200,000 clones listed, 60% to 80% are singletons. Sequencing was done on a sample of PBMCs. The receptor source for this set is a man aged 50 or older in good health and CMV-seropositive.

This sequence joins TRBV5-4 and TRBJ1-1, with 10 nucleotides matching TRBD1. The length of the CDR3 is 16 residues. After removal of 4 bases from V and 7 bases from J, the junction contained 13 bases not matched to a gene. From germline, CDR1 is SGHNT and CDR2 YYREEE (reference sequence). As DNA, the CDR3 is TGTGCCAGCAGCCCGAGACAGGGGGCGCGAGGTAATGAAGCTTTCTTT. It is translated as CASSPRQGARGNEAFF.

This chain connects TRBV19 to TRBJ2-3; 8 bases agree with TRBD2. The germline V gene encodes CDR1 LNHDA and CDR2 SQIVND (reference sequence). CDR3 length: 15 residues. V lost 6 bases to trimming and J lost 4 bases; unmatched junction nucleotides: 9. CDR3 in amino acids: CASSGGAYLADTQYF. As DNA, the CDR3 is TGTGCCAGTAGCGGGGGGGCCTATTTGGCAGATACGCAGTATTTT.

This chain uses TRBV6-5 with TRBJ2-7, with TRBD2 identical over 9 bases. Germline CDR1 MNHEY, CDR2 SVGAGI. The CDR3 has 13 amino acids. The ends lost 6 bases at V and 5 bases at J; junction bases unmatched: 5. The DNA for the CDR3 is TGTGCCAGCAGATTTACTAGCGGGCACGAGCAGTACTTC. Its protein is CASRFTSGHEQYF.

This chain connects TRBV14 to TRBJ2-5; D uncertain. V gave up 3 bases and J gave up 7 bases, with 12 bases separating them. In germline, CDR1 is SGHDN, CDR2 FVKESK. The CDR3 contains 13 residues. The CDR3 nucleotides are TGTGCCAGCAGCCAGCTCATTTTAGCGACCCAGTACTTC. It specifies CASSQLILATQYF.

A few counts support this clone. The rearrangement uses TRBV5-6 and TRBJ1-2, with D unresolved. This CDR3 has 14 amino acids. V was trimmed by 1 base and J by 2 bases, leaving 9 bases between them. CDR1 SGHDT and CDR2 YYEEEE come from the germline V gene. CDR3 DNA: TGTGCCAGCAGCTTGATTTCAGCGAACTATGGCTACACCTTC. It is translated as CASSLISANYGYTF.

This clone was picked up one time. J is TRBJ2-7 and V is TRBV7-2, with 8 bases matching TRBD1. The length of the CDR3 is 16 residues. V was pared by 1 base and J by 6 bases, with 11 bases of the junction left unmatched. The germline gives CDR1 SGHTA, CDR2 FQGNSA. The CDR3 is CASSLVCLGQDCEQYF. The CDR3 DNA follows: TGTGCCAGCAGCTTAGTCTGTTTGGGACAGGACTGCGAGCAGTACTTC.

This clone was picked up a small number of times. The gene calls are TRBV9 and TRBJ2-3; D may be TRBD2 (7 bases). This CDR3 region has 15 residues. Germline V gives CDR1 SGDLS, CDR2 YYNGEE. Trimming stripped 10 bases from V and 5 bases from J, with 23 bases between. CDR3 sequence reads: CASTSVGGPRDTQYF. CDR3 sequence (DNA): TGTGCCTCAACCTCCGTGGGGGGGCCGAGAGATACGCAGTATTTT. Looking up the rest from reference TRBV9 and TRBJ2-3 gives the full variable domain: DSGVTQTPKHLITATGQRVTLRCSPRSGDLSVYWYQQSLDQGLQFLIQYYNGEERAKGNILERFSAQQFPDLHSELNLSSLELGDSALYFCASTSVGGPRDTQYFGPGTRLTVL.

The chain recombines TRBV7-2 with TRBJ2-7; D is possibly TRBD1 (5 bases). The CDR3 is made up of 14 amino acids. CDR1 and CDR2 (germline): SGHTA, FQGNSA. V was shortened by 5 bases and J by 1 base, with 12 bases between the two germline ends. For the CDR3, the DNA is TGTGCCAGCAGCCCATTTGACAGATCCTACGAGCAGTACTTC. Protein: CASSPFDRSYEQYF. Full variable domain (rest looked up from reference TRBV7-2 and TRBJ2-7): GAGVSQSPSNKVTEKGKDVELRCDPISGHTALYWYRQSLGQGLEFLIYFQGNSAPDKSGLPSDRFSAERTGGSVSTLTIQRTQQEDSAVYLCASSPFDRSYEQYFGPGTRLTVT.

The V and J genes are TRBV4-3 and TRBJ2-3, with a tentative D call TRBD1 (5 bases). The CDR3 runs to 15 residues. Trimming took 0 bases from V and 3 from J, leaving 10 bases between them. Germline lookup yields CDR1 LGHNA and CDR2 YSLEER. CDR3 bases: TGCGCCAGCAGCCAAGATTGGCAGGGAACAGATACGCAGTATTTT. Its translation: CASSQDWQGTDTQYF.

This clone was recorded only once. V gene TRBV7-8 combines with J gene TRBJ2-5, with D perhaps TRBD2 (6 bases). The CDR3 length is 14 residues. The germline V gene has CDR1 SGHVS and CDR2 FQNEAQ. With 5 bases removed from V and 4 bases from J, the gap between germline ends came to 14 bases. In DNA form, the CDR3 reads TGTGCCAGCAGCCCGTTGGGGGGAGGAGAGACCCAGTACTTC. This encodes CASSPLGGGETQYF.

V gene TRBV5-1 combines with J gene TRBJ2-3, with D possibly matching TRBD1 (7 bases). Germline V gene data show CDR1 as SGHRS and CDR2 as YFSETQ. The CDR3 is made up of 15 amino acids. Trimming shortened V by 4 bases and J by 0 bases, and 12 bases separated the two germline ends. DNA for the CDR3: TGCGCCAGCAGCCCTCAGGGGGGTAGCACAGATACGCAGTATTTT. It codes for CASSPQGGSTDTQYF.

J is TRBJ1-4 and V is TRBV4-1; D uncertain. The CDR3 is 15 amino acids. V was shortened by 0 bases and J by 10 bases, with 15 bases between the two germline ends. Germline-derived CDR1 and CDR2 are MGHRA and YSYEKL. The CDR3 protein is CASSQDPALGAKLFF. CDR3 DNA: TGCGCCAGCAGCCAAGACCCTGCTTTAGGAGCAAAACTGTTTTTT.

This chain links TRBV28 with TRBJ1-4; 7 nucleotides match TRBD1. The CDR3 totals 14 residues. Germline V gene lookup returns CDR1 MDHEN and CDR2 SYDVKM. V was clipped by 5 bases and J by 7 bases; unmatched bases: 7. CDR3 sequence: CASSPDRITEKLFF. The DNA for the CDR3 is TGTGCCAGCAGTCCGGACAGGATTACTGAAAAACTGTTTTTT.

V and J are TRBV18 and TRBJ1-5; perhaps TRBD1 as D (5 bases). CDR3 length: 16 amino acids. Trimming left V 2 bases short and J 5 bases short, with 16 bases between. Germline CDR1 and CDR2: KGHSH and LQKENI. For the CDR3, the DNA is TGTGCCAGCTCACCAGAGGGAGGGACGATTTATCAGCCCCAGCATTTT. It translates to CASSPEGGTIYQPQHF. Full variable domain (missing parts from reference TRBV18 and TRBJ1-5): NAGVMQNPRHLVRRRGQEARLRCSPMKGHSHVYWYRQLPEEGLKFMVYLQKENIIDESGMPKERFSAEFPKEGPSILRIQQVVRGDSAAYFCASSPEGGTIYQPQHFGDGTRLSIL.

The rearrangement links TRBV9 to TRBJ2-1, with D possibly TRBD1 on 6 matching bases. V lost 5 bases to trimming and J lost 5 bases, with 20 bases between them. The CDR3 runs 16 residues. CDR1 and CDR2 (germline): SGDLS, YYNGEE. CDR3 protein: CASSAPIRGIDNEQFF. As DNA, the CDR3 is TGTGCCAGCAGTGCCCCCATCAGGGGTATTGACAATGAGCAGTTCTTC.

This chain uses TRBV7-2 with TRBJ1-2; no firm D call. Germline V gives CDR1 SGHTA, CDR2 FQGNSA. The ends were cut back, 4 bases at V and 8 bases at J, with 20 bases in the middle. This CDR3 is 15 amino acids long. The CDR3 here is CASSSLDVIAGGYTF. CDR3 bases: TGTGCCAGCAGCTCTCTAGACGTTATTGCTGGGGGCTACACCTTC.

In nucleotides, the CDR3 is TGTGCCAGCAGCTTATACGGGGGAGTCCAAGAGACCCAGTACTTC. It translates to CASSLYGGVQETQYF. V usage is TRBV7-8 and J usage is TRBJ2-5; D is perhaps TRBD2 (6 bases). The germline CDR1 and CDR2 sequences are SGHVS and FQNEAQ. The CDR3 runs 15 residues. Trimming cost V 2 bases and J 1 base, with 11 bases left between them. Full variable domain (outside the CDR3, taken from reference TRBV7-8 and TRBJ2-5): GAGVSQSPRYKVAKRGQDVALRCDPISGHVSLFWYQQALGQGPEFLTYFQNEAQLDKSGLPSDRFFAERPEGSVSTLKIQRTQQEDSAVYLCASSLYGGVQETQYFGPGTRLLVL.

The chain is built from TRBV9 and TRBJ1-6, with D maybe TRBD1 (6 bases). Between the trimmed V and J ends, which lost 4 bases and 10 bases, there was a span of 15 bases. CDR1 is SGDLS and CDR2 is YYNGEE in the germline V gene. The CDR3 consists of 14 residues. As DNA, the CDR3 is TGTGCCAGCAGCCTAGGCGGGGGGCAATCACCCCTCCACTTT. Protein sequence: CASSLGGGQSPLHF. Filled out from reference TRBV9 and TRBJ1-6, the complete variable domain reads DSGVTQTPKHLITATGQRVTLRCSPRSGDLSVYWYQQSLDQGLQFLIQYYNGEERAKGNILERFSAQQFPDLHSELNLSSLELGDSALYFCASSLGGGQSPLHFGNGTRLTVT.

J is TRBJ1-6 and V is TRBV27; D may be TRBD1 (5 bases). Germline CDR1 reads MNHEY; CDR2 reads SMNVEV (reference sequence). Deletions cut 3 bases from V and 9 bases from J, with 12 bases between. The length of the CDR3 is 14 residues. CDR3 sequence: CASSFREGSSPLHF. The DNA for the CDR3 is TGTGCCAGCAGTTTCCGGGAGGGGAGTTCACCCCTCCACTTT.

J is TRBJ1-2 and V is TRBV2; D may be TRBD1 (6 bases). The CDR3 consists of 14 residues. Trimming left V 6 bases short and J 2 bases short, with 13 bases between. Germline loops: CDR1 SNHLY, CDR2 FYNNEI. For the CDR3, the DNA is TGTGCCAGCAGCCTGGACAGCTCAAACTATGGCTACACCTTC. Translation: CASSLDSSNYGYTF.

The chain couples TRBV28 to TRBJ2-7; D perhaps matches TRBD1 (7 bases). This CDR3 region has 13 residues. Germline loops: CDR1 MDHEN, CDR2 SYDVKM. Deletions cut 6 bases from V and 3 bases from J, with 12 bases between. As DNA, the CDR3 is TGTGCCAGCAGCCGCGGGACAGACTACGAGCAGTACGTC. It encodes CASSRGTDYEQYV.

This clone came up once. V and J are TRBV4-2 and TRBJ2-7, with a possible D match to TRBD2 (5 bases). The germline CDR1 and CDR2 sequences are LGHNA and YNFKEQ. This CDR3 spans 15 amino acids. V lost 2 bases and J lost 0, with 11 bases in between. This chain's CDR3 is CASSQREQISYEQYF. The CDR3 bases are TGTGCCAGCAGCCAAAGGGAGCAGATCTCCTACGAGCAGTACTTC.

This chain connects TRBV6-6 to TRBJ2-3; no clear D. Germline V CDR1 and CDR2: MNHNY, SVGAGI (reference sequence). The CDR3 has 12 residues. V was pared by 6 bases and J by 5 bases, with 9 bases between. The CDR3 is CASSPRVDTQYF. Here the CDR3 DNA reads TGTGCCAGCAGCCCACGGGTAGATACGCAGTATTTT.

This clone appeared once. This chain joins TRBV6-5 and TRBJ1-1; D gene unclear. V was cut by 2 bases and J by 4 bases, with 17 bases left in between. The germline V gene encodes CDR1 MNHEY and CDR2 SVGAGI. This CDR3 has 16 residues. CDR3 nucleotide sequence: TGTGCCAGCAGTTACGATAGGCCAAATCGGGGCACTGAAGCTTTCTTT. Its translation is CASSYDRPNRGTEAFF.

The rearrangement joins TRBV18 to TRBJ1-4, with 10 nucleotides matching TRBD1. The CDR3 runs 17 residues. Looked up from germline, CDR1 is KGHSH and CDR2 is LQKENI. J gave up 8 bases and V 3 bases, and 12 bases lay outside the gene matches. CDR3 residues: CASSPPGQGLYGEKLFF. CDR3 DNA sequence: TGTGCCAGCTCACCCCCGGGACAGGGGCTCTATGGAGAAAAACTGTTTTTT.

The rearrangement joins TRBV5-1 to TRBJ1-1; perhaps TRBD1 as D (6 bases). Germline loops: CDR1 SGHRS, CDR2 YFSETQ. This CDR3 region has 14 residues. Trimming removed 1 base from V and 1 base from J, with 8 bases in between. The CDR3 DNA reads TGCGCCAGCAGCTTGAACAGGGCGAACACTGAAGCTTTCTTT. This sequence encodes CASSLNRANTEAFF.